This T cell receptor (beta chain) was recorded in a study of T cells in localized non-small cell lung cancer. Produced via immunoSEQ multiplex PCR; TCRdb's table is partial and in-frame only. The sample includes about 40,000 clones, around 81% seen only once; the top ten take about 7%. This CDR3 contains 16 residues. CDR1 and CDR2 (germline): SGHRS, YFSETQ. Trimming at V came to 5 bases and at J to 8 bases, leaving 15 bases not matched to a gene. The TCR comes from an older male donor with stage II lung adenocarcinoma. The chain has TRBV5-1 and TRBJ2-1, with TRBD2 matching over 8 bases. Here the sequenced sample was peripheral blood mononuclear cells, taken before any cancer treatment. The CDR3: CASSLIPLSGTHEQFF. The CDR3 DNA reads as TGCGCCAGCAGTCTGATCCCCCTTAGCGGGACTCATGAGCAGTTCTTC.